One TCR beta chain is described in this entry. The data derive from a study of monozygotic twins with cystic fibrosis. Assay: immunoSEQ multiplex PCR; the TCRdb copy retains only in-frame clones and omits some. Altogether roughly 25,000 clones are present, 80% to 95% being singletons, with the ten largest covering under 0.3%. CDR1 SEHNR and CDR2 FQNEAQ come from the germline V gene (reference sequence). The CDR3 spans 14 residues. Trimming cost V 11 bases and J 4 bases, with 17 bases left between them. This chain uses TRBV7-9 with TRBJ2-2; D call uncertain. Source material: blood. The source of this sequence is a girl aged 2-10 years with cystic fibrosis. The CDR3, as DNA: TGTGCCTCCGTTAGGGCAGAAGGCACCGGGGAGCTGTTTTTT. This codes for CASVRAEGTGELFF.